This record concerns one TCR beta chain sequence. No antigen is known for it. Base quality data are lacking; no much larger clone is found one base away. The entry originates in a study of blood T cell repertoires in COVID-19 (dated by TCRdb to between 2020 and 2021). About the investigation overall: Collaborator samples came from the United States, Italy and Spain and covered acute and convalescent phases of COVID-19. The material from the prospective study consisted of cDNA or gDNA derived from T cells, B-cell-depleted T cells, or PBMCs. A de-identified subject ID, COVID-19 status, age in years and sex were almost always included in the sample metadata. The repertoires were released in a freely available public database meant as a resource for research on the immune response to SARS-CoV-2. The samples were drawn from two sources: the first 160 participants of the ongoing ImmuneRACE study, and 1,000 to 1,500 subjects contributed by 6 global collaborators. Where available, HLA class I and class II types were taken from metadata supplied by the sample provider and were not determined by assay-based typing. Subjects who had been exposed to COVID-19, were actively infected with it, or had recovered from it provided the deeply sampled blood TCRbeta repertoires that made up the dataset. What the authors observed across the whole study: The quantity of clinical and demographic metadata differed by source and by participant and was supplied without curation.

The CDR3 holds 17 amino acids from the cysteine to the phenylalanine. The read is trimmed to its CDR3 DNA, 51 bases read in frame from base 1. Unmatched junction bases come to 10, with V trimmed by 2 bases and J by 2 bases. From a lookup of the germline V gene, CDR1 and CDR2 are SGHTA and FQGNSA. The collaborating institutions used their own protocols to collect whole blood in K2EDTA tubes. Collaborator samples were shipped for TCRbeta analysis as frozen whole blood, isolated PBMCs, or DNA extracted from either sample type. The immunoSEQ Assay, a bias-controlled multiplex PCR, was used to amplify TCRbeta CDR3 regions from genomic DNA. The source study handled its data this way. The number of nucleated cells in each sample was estimated by amplification of reference gene primers within the assay. To quantify the absolute abundance of each unique TCRbeta CDR3 rearrangement, sequence reads were collapsed and filtered. For each sample, productive Simpson clonality was calculated as the square root of Simpson's diversity index across productive rearrangements. TCRdb holds this immuneACCESS table with in-frame rearrangements only. Some clones are missing; in checked studies, unresolved V genes explain under half, and the rest has no known cause. The V and J calls and clone size were taken over from that table, and D and trimming were inferred from the DNA. For this sample there are approximately 80,000 clones; 65% to 90% appear just once. Approximately 44% of the sample belongs to the ten largest clones.

The receptor chain draws on TRBV7-2 and TRBJ1-2; 8 of the junction bases match TRBD1. The receptor was derived from a man older than 75 with acute or convalescent COVID-19. Sequencing input: peripheral blood. CDR3 region: CASSLIPGGTGNYGYTF. At the DNA level, the sequence is TGTGCCAGCAGCTTAATCCCCGGGGGGACAGGAAACTATGGCTACACCTTC. Reference TRBV7-2 and TRBJ1-2 genes cover what lies past the CDR3, so the full variable domain is GAGVSQSPSNKVTEKGKDVELRCDPISGHTALYWYRQSLGQGLEFLIYFQGNSAPDKSGLPSDRFSAERTGGSVSTLTIQRTQQEDSAVYLCASSLIPGGTGNYGYTFGSGTRLTVV.